The 16 T cell receptor beta chains below were found in one sample sequenced in a study of T-cell memory formation after mild COVID-19. TCRdb ran MiXCR on the 5' RACE reads and lists one entry per CDR3 protein. Of about 360,000 distinct CDR3 sequences detected, about an eighth appear once; the ten largest clones hold around 21%. Sequencing used PBMCs or a T cell subset sorted from them (not recorded which). The receptors come from a man in his late teens or twenties who had mild COVID-19 (a few samples of this study predate the infection). Cell type and time point are not known.

V usage is TRBV20-1 and J usage is TRBJ1-5; D remains ambiguous. V lost 6 bases and J 4 bases, leaving 13 bases between the germline ends. This CDR3 is built from 13 residues. CDR1 is DFQATT, CDR2 SNEGSKA, per germline (reference sequence). The CDR3 reads CSALRGYNQPQHF. The CDR3 bases are TGCAGTGCCCTTCGAGGGTATAATCAGCCCCAGCATTTT.

The sample holds a few counts of this clonotype. This chain joins TRBV12-3 or TRBV12-4 and TRBJ1-5, with 7 bases lining up with TRBD1. Trimming at V came to 3 bases and at J to 7 bases, leaving 9 bases not matched to a gene. The CDR3 length is 15 residues. The CDR3 reads CASSLLGGGGQPQHF. The CDR3 coding sequence is TGTGCCAGCAGTTTGTTAGGGGGCGGCGGCCAGCCCCAGCATTTT.

This clonotype was seen only a few times. The V and J genes are TRBV4-3 and TRBJ2-3; 8 bases agree with TRBD2. V was pared by 0 bases and J by 9 bases, with 11 bases of the junction left unmatched. The CDR3 covers 16 residues. Per germline, CDR1 LGHNA and CDR2 YSLEER. As DNA, the CDR3 is TGCGCCAGCAGCCAAGACGGGCAGTGGACGGGGGGGACGCAGTATTTT. Amino acid sequence: CASSQDGQWTGGTQYF.

V and J are TRBV7-8 and TRBJ2-1; 9 bases match TRBD1. The germline gives CDR1 SGHVS, CDR2 FQNEAQ. Unmatched junction bases numbered 8, after V lost 4 bases and J lost 7 bases. CDR3 length: 15 amino acids. The CDR3 DNA sequence: TGTGCCAGCAGCTACCGGGACAGGGCGGGGAATGAGCAGTTCTTC. Translated: CASSYRDRAGNEQFF.

The chain couples TRBV6-2 or TRBV6-3 to TRBJ1-5, with 8 nucleotides matching TRBD1. The germline V gene encodes CDR1 MNHEY and CDR2 SVGEGT. The CDR3 covers 18 residues. Trimming removed 0 bases from V and 2 bases from J; junction bases left unmatched: 9. CDR3 residues: CASSYSADRVDRNQPQHF. In nucleotides, the CDR3 is TGTGCCAGCAGTTACTCGGCGGACAGGGTTGATCGCAATCAGCCCCAGCATTTT.

The genes are TRBV6-1 and TRBJ2-1; the match to TRBD1 covers 12 bases. The CDR3 consists of 20 residues. V shed 2 bases, J shed 1 base, and the junction held 12 bases outside the gene matches. The germline V gene has CDR1 MNHNS and CDR2 SASEGT. CDR3: CASSERSGQGAAGSYNEQFF. In DNA form, the CDR3 reads TGTGCCAGCAGTGAACGGTCGGGACAGGGGGCAGCAGGGTCCTACAATGAGCAGTTCTTC.

The rearrangement uses TRBV7-9 and TRBJ2-5; TRBD2 matches at 9 bases. CDR1 is SEHNR, CDR2 FQNEAQ, per germline (reference sequence). After removal of 5 bases from V and 4 bases from J, the junction contained 8 bases not matched to a gene. The CDR3 is made up of 15 amino acids. The chain's CDR3 is CASSPLRGGLETQYF. For the CDR3, the DNA is TGTGCCAGCAGCCCGTTGCGGGGGGGCCTAGAGACCCAGTACTTC.

This clonotype was counted a few times. This rearrangement joins TRBV4-1 to TRBJ2-1; D is undetermined. The CDR3 covers 15 residues. The germline V and J ends were trimmed by 0 bases and 3 bases, with 9 bases remaining between them. The germline V gene has CDR1 MGHRA and CDR2 YSYEKL. CDR3 bases: TGCGCCAGCAGCCAAGATCCCACCGACTACAATGAGCAGTTCTTC. Protein product: CASSQDPTDYNEQFF.

This sequence joins TRBV7-2 and TRBJ2-5; 7 nucleotides align to TRBD2. V shed 3 bases, J shed 3 bases, and the junction held 4 bases outside the gene matches. The CDR3 runs to 14 residues. The germline V gene has CDR1 SGHTA and CDR2 FQGNSA. The CDR3 loop reads CASSFNLAEETQYF. CDR3 DNA sequence: TGTGCCAGCAGCTTTAACCTAGCGGAAGAGACCCAGTACTTC.

This clonotype appeared a few times. The chain links TRBV4-3 to TRBJ1-1, with D tentatively TRBD1 (6 bases). V lost 4 bases, J lost 9 bases, and 18 bases lay in between. Germline V gene lookup returns CDR1 LGHNA and CDR2 YSLEER. The CDR3 runs to 14 residues. The CDR3 loop reads CASSLEEGGGKAFF. CDR3 nucleotide sequence: TGCGCCAGCAGCCTCGAGGAGGGGGGCGGGAAAGCTTTCTTT.

This clonotype has just a few counts. The gene calls are TRBV7-2 and TRBJ2-1; TRBD2 matches at 12 bases. V lost 2 bases and J lost 9; bases outside the gene matches: 5. This CDR3 is built from 15 residues. Germline loops: CDR1 SGHTA, CDR2 FQGNSA. CDR3 sequence reads: CASSLWPSGGAEQFF. The CDR3 DNA reads TGTGCCAGCAGCTTATGGCCTAGCGGGGGGGCTGAGCAGTTCTTC.

This sequence joins TRBV5-1 and TRBJ1-2; TRBD1 might be the D (6 bases). Trimming stripped 4 bases from V and 4 bases from J, with 20 bases between. The germline gives CDR1 SGHRS, CDR2 YFSETQ. The length of the CDR3 is 16 residues. The DNA of the CDR3 is TGCGCCAGCAGCAGGGAAGGGGGAAGTATGAGCTATGGCTACACCTTC. This gives the protein CASSREGGSMSYGYTF.

This clonotype was counted only a few times. V is TRBV11-2 and J is TRBJ1-4; a weak D match, TRBD1 (5 bases). This CDR3 region has 14 residues. With 4 bases removed from V and 7 bases from J, the gap between germline ends came to 13 bases. In germline, CDR1 is SGHAT, CDR2 FQNNGV. CDR3 in DNA: TGTGCCAGCAGCTCCTCCGGGACCGGTGAAAAACTGTTTTTT. Its translation: CASSSSGTGEKLFF. Full variable domain (remainder filled in from reference TRBV11-2 and TRBJ1-4): EAGVAQSPRYKIIEKRQSVAFWCNPISGHATLYWYQQILGQGPKLLIQFQNNGVVDDSQLPKDRFSAERLKGVDSTLKIQPAKLEDSAVYLCASSSSGTGEKLFFGSGTQLSVL.

This clonotype has more than one count but fewer than ten. The chain is built from TRBV20-1 and TRBJ2-7; the D gene is possibly TRBD1 (6 bases). The CDR3 has 12 residues. Germline V gives CDR1 DFQATT, CDR2 SNEGSKA (reference sequence). Between the trimmed V and J ends, which lost 3 bases and 3 bases, there was a span of 9 bases. CDR3 region: CSARHRVYEQYV. CDR3 DNA: TGCAGTGCTAGGCACAGGGTCTACGAGCAGTACGTC.

This clonotype was observed a handful of times. The CDR3 reads CASSTGLASDTQYF. The CDR3 DNA sequence: TGTGCCAGCAGTACCGGACTAGCTTCAGATACGCAGTATTTT. V gene TRBV7-3 combines with J gene TRBJ2-3, with TRBD2 matching 8 bases. This CDR3 spans 14 amino acids. With 6 bases clipped from V and 4 bases from J, the junction kept 6 bases outside the gene matches. Germline V gene data show CDR1 as SGHTA and CDR2 as FQGTGA.

This chain connects TRBV7-9 to TRBJ1-2; TRBD1 matches 8 bases. The germline gives CDR1 SEHNR, CDR2 FQNEAQ (reference sequence). V shed 4 bases and J 6 bases; nucleotides not matched to a gene: 19. The CDR3 covers 18 residues. This chain's CDR3 is CASSSITDRAGWEDGYTF. The DNA of the CDR3 is TGTGCCAGCAGCTCTATAACGGACAGGGCGGGGTGGGAAGATGGCTACACCTTC.